The 10 T cell receptor beta chains presented below share a single source sample, sequenced in a study of T cell responses to AZD1222 COVID-19 vaccine. Only in-frame clones appear in the TCRdb table, and some are missing; sequencing was by immunoSEQ multiplex PCR. The table lists under 25,000 clones, about four fifths of them singletons. Sequencing used peripheral blood, obtained 28 days after the second AZD1222 dose. The receptors here all came from an adult who received the AZD1222 COVID-19 vaccine.

V and J are TRBV3-1 (or the pseudogene TRBV3-2) and TRBJ1-1, with D uncertain. This CDR3 is 13 amino acids long. Germline CDR1 is LGHDT and CDR2 is YNNKEL (reference sequence). Trimming took 2 bases from V and 7 from J, leaving 11 bases between them. The CDR3 DNA reads as TGTGCCAGCAGCCAAATAACTAGTGGTGAAGCTTTCTTT. This translates into CASSQITSGEAFF.

The chain links TRBV2 to TRBJ1-1; D is unresolved. CDR1 and CDR2 (germline): SNHLY, FYNNEI. Trimming removed 4 bases at V and 1 base at J, with 13 bases between. This CDR3 contains 15 residues. This CDR3 reads CASSGMKGTNTEAFF. The CDR3 DNA reads TGTGCCAGCAGTGGTATGAAGGGAACGAACACTGAAGCTTTCTTT.

The rearrangement uses TRBV2 and TRBJ1-1, with TRBD1 matching over 7 bases. From germline, CDR1 is SNHLY and CDR2 FYNNEI. CDR3 length equals 13 residues. V gave up 1 base and J gave up 10 bases; unmatched junction bases: 6. CDR3 sequence (DNA): TGTGCCAGCAGTGAAGGTTTAGGGGGCAGAGCTTTCTTT. Protein sequence: CASSEGLGGRAFF.

The rearrangement joins TRBV12-3 or TRBV12-4 to TRBJ1-2; TRBD1 is a possible D gene (5 bases). CDR3 length equals 13 residues. V was shortened by 1 base and J by 8 bases, with 11 bases between the two germline ends. The CDR3 protein is CASSLGRVRGYTF. CDR3 sequence (DNA): TGTGCCAGCAGTTTAGGCAGGGTGAGGGGCTACACCTTC.

This rearrangement joins TRBV18 to TRBJ1-4; TRBD1 might be the D (6 bases). The CDR3 spans 18 residues. Germline loops: CDR1 KGHSH, CDR2 LQKENI. Trimming left V 4 bases short and J 2 bases short, with 20 bases between. CDR3 in DNA: TGTGCCAGCTCACGGCGGCTACAGGGTGAAGTCACTAATGAAAAACTGTTTTTT. It is translated as CASSRRLQGEVTNEKLFF.

J is TRBJ2-1 and V is TRBV19; the match to TRBD2 covers 7 bases. With V trimmed by 4 bases and J by 3 bases, 6 bases remained unmatched. The CDR3 is 15 residues long. Germline lookup yields CDR1 LNHDA and CDR2 SQIVND (reference sequence). The CDR3 region has the DNA TGTGCCAGTAGTAAGGCGGGAGATTTCTACAATGAGCAGTTCTTC. As protein: CASSKAGDFYNEQFF.

This CDR3 reads CASRQDASTDTQYF. The CDR3, as DNA: TGTGCCAGTAGACAGGATGCTAGCACAGATACGCAGTATTTT. This chain uses TRBV19 with TRBJ2-3; TRBD1 might be the D (5 bases). Germline V gives CDR1 LNHDA, CDR2 SQIVND (reference sequence). The germline V and J ends were trimmed by 6 bases and 0 bases, with 10 bases remaining between them. The CDR3 extends over 14 amino acids. Drawing the rest from reference TRBV19 and TRBJ2-3, the complete variable domain is DGGITQSPKYLFRKEGQNVTLSCEQNLNHDAMYWYRQDPGQGLRLIYYSQIVNDFQKGDIAEGYSVSREKKESFPLTVTSAQKNPTAFYLCASRQDASTDTQYFGPGTRLTVL.

This sequence joins TRBV7-2 and TRBJ2-1; maybe TRBD1 (6 bases). Per the germline V gene, CDR1 is SGHTA and CDR2 is FQGNSA. V was clipped by 1 base and J by 8 bases, with 9 bases between them. The CDR3 is made up of 13 amino acids. CDR3 protein: CASSLGTAYEQFF. CDR3 DNA sequence: TGTGCCAGCAGCTTAGGGACAGCCTATGAGCAGTTCTTC.

The chain is built from TRBV28 and TRBJ1-2; D ambiguous. Germline V lookup: CDR1 MDHEN, CDR2 SYDVKM. Between the trimmed V and J ends, which lost 5 bases and 0 bases, there was a span of 16 bases. This CDR3 contains 16 residues. The CDR3: CASSIFRTAPNYGYTF. The CDR3, as DNA: TGTGCCAGCAGTATTTTTAGGACGGCTCCTAACTATGGCTACACCTTC.

The V gene is TRBV10-3, the J gene TRBJ2-2; 14 bases are shared with TRBD2. Looked up from germline, CDR1 is ENHRY and CDR2 is SYGVKD. The V and J ends lost 6 bases and 4 bases, in that order; junction bases with no gene match: 7. This CDR3 spans 17 amino acids. CDR3 in amino acids: CAIRRLAGGPGTGELFF. CDR3 DNA: TGTGCCATCAGAAGACTAGCGGGAGGGCCGGGCACCGGGGAGCTGTTTTTT.